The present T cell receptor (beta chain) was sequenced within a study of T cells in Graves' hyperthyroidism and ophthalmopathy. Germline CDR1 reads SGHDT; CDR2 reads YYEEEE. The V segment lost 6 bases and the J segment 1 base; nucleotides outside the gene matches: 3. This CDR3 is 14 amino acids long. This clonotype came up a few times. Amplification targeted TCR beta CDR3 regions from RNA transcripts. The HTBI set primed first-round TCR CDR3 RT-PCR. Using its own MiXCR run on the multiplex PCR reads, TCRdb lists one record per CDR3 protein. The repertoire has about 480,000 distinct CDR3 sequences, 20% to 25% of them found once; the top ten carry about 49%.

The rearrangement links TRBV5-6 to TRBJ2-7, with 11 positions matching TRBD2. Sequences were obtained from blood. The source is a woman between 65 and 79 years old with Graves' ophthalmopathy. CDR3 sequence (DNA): TGTGCCAGCACCTGGACTAGCGGGTCCTACGAGCAGTACTTC. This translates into CASTWTSGSYEQYF. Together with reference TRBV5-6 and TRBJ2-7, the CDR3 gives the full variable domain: DAGVTQSPTHLIKTRGQQVTLRCSPKSGHDTVSWYQQALGQGPQFIFQYYEEEERQRGNFPDRFSGHQFPNYSSELNVNALLLGDSALYLCASTWTSGSYEQYFGPGTRLTVT.